The clone carrying this TCR beta chain was detected a few times. The antigen is undetermined. The study left out patients who had uncontrolled infection, other autoimmune disease, pregnancy or lactation. Diagnoses were made from clinical symptoms, serum measures (thyroxine and TRAb), thyroid ultrasound and orbital computed tomography. This sample was included in a study of T cells in Graves' hyperthyroidism and ophthalmopathy. Study-wide findings and caveats: Stable hyperthyroidism was separated from ophthalmopathy by a model based on 13 V-J features.

Between the trimmed V and J ends, which lost 4 bases and 7 bases, there was a span of 11 bases. CDR1 is SGHRS, CDR2 YFSETQ, per germline. This CDR3 has 13 residues. RNA transcripts yielded amplified TCR beta CDR3 regions. Carried out on the TCR CDR3, a first-round RT-PCR used the HTBI primer set. MiXCR, run by TCRdb on the multiplex PCR reads, gives a single entry per CDR3 protein. The sample yields hundreds of thousands of distinct CDR3 sequences, roughly 20% seen once. The TCR sequence derives from a man aged 30-40 years with Graves' ophthalmopathy. The material sequenced was blood. The chain uses TRBV5-1 and TRBJ1-4, with D perhaps matching TRBD1 (5 bases). CDR3 sequence reads: CASSPGTGEKLFF. CDR3 nucleotides: TGCGCCAGCAGCCCCGGGACGGGTGAAAAACTGTTTTTT.